The rows below give T cell receptor beta chains drawn from one sample of a study of somatic mutations in cytotoxic T cells in rheumatoid arthritis. The assay was immunoSEQ multiplex PCR, and TCRdb's table has in-frame clones only and misses some. The data contain 15,000 to 20,000 clones, roughly 87% of them seen just once; the ten biggest clones take up 10%. The sequenced sample was CD8+ T cells sorted from blood. The receptors stem from a woman between 50 and 59 years old in good health. The CDR3 runs from the conserved cysteine through the conserved F or W. A D gene is named only where the DNA matches it firmly. Clone size is shown for a subset of rows, as once, few, many or a class of expanded clone.

j_call: TRBJ2-5
v_call: TRBV5-4
clone_size: .
d_call: TRBD1
cdr3_nt: TGTGCCAGCAGCTTGGCAGGGGGCCGAGAGACCCAGTACTTC
cdr3_aa: CASSLAGGRETQYF

j_call: TRBJ1-3
v_call: TRBV9
clone_size: .
d_call: .
cdr3_nt: TGTGCCAGCAGCGTAAAAGGCGGGAATCGAAGAAACACCATATATTTT
cdr3_aa: CASSVKGGNRRNTIYF

j_call: TRBJ2-7
v_call: TRBV6-1
clone_size: once
d_call: TRBD2
cdr3_nt: TGTGCCAGCAGTGGACTAGCGGGGGGATCCTACGAGCAGTACTTC
cdr3_aa: CASSGLAGGSYEQYF

j_call: TRBJ2-1
v_call: TRBV6-6
clone_size: .
d_call: TRBD2
cdr3_nt: TGTGCCAGCAGTTACTCCTACCTTGCGGGAGGGCATGAGCAGTTCTTC
cdr3_aa: CASSYSYLAGGHEQFF

j_call: TRBJ2-5
v_call: TRBV27
clone_size: once
d_call: .
cdr3_nt: TGTGCCAGCAGGGGCTATCTCGGTTGGTACTTC
cdr3_aa: CASRGYLGWYF

j_call: TRBJ1-5
v_call: TRBV4-2
clone_size: .
d_call: .
cdr3_nt: TGTGCCAGCAGCCATGGGGCGAGTCAGCCCCAGCATTTT
cdr3_aa: CASSHGASQPQHF

j_call: TRBJ1-6
v_call: TRBV25-1
clone_size: .
d_call: .
cdr3_nt: TGTGCCAGCAGTATAGGGACCCGGCGGCCCCTCCACTTT
cdr3_aa: CASSIGTRRPLHF

j_call: TRBJ2-7
v_call: TRBV2
clone_size: once
d_call: TRBD1
cdr3_nt: TGTGCCAGCAGTGATTCCGGGACAGGCGCCTACGAGCAGTACTTC
cdr3_aa: CASSDSGTGAYEQYF

j_call: TRBJ2-7
v_call: TRBV4-2
clone_size: .
d_call: .
cdr3_nt: TGTGCCAGCAGCCCCACAGGTTATAGCTCCTACGAGCAGTACTTC
cdr3_aa: CASSPTGYSSYEQYF

j_call: TRBJ2-5
v_call: TRBV7-6
clone_size: .
d_call: .
cdr3_nt: TGTGCCAGCAGCTGGGGGATTCGGAAGACCCAGTACTTC
cdr3_aa: CASSWGIRKTQYF

j_call: TRBJ2-3
v_call: TRBV27
clone_size: once
d_call: .
cdr3_nt: TGTGCCAGCAGTTTATCGGTTGCAGATACGCAGTATTTT
cdr3_aa: CASSLSVADTQYF

j_call: TRBJ2-7
v_call: TRBV9
clone_size: few
d_call: TRBD1
cdr3_nt: TGTGCCAGCAGCGCGACAACAGGGGAAGGCTACGAGCAGTACTTC
cdr3_aa: CASSATTGEGYEQYF

j_call: TRBJ2-5
v_call: TRBV5-4
clone_size: .
d_call: .
cdr3_nt: TGTGCCAGCAGCTTAGACACAGGTCGGGAGACCCAGTACTTC
cdr3_aa: CASSLDTGRETQYF

j_call: TRBJ1-2
v_call: TRBV14
clone_size: .
d_call: .
cdr3_nt: TGTGCCAGCAGCCAAGGGGCCGGAAAAGGGTATGGCTACACCTTC
cdr3_aa: CASSQGAGKGYGYTF

j_call: TRBJ2-1
v_call: TRBV27
clone_size: .
d_call: .
cdr3_nt: TGTGCCACGGGGTGGGGGGGGCCGGGAAATGAGCAGTTCTTC
cdr3_aa: CATGWGGPGNEQFF

j_call: TRBJ1-1
v_call: TRBV5-6
clone_size: .
d_call: .
cdr3_nt: TGTGCCAGCAGCACCAACCTCATTGGGGGGATGAACACTGAAGCTTTCTTT
cdr3_aa: CASSTNLIGGMNTEAFF

j_call: TRBJ1-1
v_call: TRBV5-1
clone_size: .
d_call: .
cdr3_nt: TGCGCCAGCAGCTTGGTTCAGGTTGGGGCCAGTGAAGCTTTCTTT
cdr3_aa: CASSLVQVGASEAFF

j_call: TRBJ2-2
v_call: TRBV4-3
clone_size: large
d_call: .
cdr3_nt: TGCGCCAGCAGCCCGGGACTCGGCAAAAACACCGGGGAGCTGTTTTTT
cdr3_aa: CASSPGLGKNTGELFF

j_call: TRBJ1-1
v_call: TRBV7-9
clone_size: .
d_call: TRBD1
cdr3_nt: TGTGCCAGCAGCTTACTCAGGGGGCGGGGCACTGAAGCTTTCTTT
cdr3_aa: CASSLLRGRGTEAFF

j_call: TRBJ2-2
v_call: TRBV6-1
clone_size: .
d_call: TRBD2
cdr3_nt: TGTGCCAGCAGTGAAGGACTAGCCAAAACCGGGGAGCTGTTTTTT
cdr3_aa: CASSEGLAKTGELFF

j_call: TRBJ2-2
v_call: TRBV6-1
clone_size: .
d_call: .
cdr3_nt: TGTGCCAGCACGTTAGCAGGGGTTACCGGGGAGCTGTTTTTT
cdr3_aa: CASTLAGVTGELFF

j_call: TRBJ2-3
v_call: TRBV14
clone_size: once
d_call: .
cdr3_nt: TGTGCCAGCAGCCCGTCCCTTCCAACTAGCACAGATACGCAGTATTTT
cdr3_aa: CASSPSLPTSTDTQYF

j_call: TRBJ2-1
v_call: TRBV5-1
clone_size: .
d_call: TRBD2
cdr3_nt: TGCGCCAGCAGCCCCGGACTAGCGGGCGACAATGAGCAGTTCTTC
cdr3_aa: CASSPGLAGDNEQFF

j_call: TRBJ2-1
v_call: TRBV7-2
clone_size: once
d_call: .
cdr3_nt: TGTGCCAGCAGCTTAGTGACCACTGGCAATGAGCAGTTCTTC
cdr3_aa: CASSLVTTGNEQFF

j_call: TRBJ1-2
v_call: TRBV9
clone_size: .
d_call: TRBD1
cdr3_nt: TGTGCCAGCACTCTAGGGGCACAGGGGGGAATGAATGGCTACACCTTC
cdr3_aa: CASTLGAQGGMNGYTF

j_call: TRBJ1-3
v_call: TRBV11-2
clone_size: .
d_call: .
cdr3_nt: TGTGCCAGCAGCTTCGAGGGACCGAACTCTGGAAACACCATATATTTT
cdr3_aa: CASSFEGPNSGNTIYF

j_call: TRBJ1-1
v_call: TRBV30
clone_size: few
d_call: .
cdr3_nt: TGTGCCTGGAGTGTACTGATCCGCACTGAAGCTTTCTTT
cdr3_aa: CAWSVLIRTEAFF

j_call: TRBJ2-5
v_call: TRBV25-1
clone_size: .
d_call: .
cdr3_nt: TGTGCCAGCAGTTTGGAGACCCAGTACTTC
cdr3_aa: CASSLETQYF

j_call: TRBJ1-1
v_call: TRBV15
clone_size: .
d_call: .
cdr3_nt: TGTGCCACCAGCAACCAGGGTATTTGGACTGAAGCTTTCTTT
cdr3_aa: CATSNQGIWTEAFF

j_call: TRBJ2-2
v_call: TRBV25-1
clone_size: .
d_call: TRBD1
cdr3_nt: TGTGCCAGCAGTGACATGACAGGGTTTCATGCGCTGTTTTTT
cdr3_aa: CASSDMTGFHALFF

j_call: TRBJ2-7
v_call: TRBV7-6
clone_size: once
d_call: .
cdr3_nt: TGTGCCAGCAGCCCAGGACAGACCGAGCAGTACTTC
cdr3_aa: CASSPGQTEQYF

j_call: TRBJ2-3
v_call: TRBV5-4
clone_size: .
d_call: TRBD2
cdr3_nt: TGTGCCAGCAGGCCGACTAGCGGGAGGGGGACAGATACGCAGTATTTT
cdr3_aa: CASRPTSGRGTDTQYF

j_call: TRBJ1-2
v_call: TRBV7-9
clone_size: few
d_call: .
cdr3_nt: TGTGCCAGCAGCTTAGACGGGGGCGATGGCTACACCTTC
cdr3_aa: CASSLDGGDGYTF

j_call: TRBJ1-1
v_call: TRBV27
clone_size: .
d_call: .
cdr3_nt: TGTGCCAGCAGTTTATCTTCCGATTCGAACACTGAAGCTTTCTTT
cdr3_aa: CASSLSSDSNTEAFF

j_call: TRBJ2-1
v_call: TRBV19
clone_size: .
d_call: .
cdr3_nt: TGTGCCAGTAGTATTTCAGGGACTGAGCAGTTCTTC
cdr3_aa: CASSISGTEQFF

j_call: TRBJ1-2
v_call: TRBV4-3
clone_size: .
d_call: .
cdr3_nt: TGCGCCAGCAGCCAAGTTCGAGGTGATGACTATGGCTACACCTTC
cdr3_aa: CASSQVRGDDYGYTF

j_call: TRBJ1-5
v_call: TRBV19
clone_size: .
d_call: .
cdr3_nt: TGTGCCAGTAGTATAGAGGGGCAGGGGTATCAGCCCCAGCATTTT
cdr3_aa: CASSIEGQGYQPQHF

j_call: TRBJ2-1
v_call: TRBV19
clone_size: .
d_call: .
cdr3_nt: TGTGCCAGTAGCGTGACTAGCTACAATGAGCAGTTCTTC
cdr3_aa: CASSVTSYNEQFF

j_call: TRBJ1-3
v_call: TRBV4-2
clone_size: .
d_call: .
cdr3_nt: TGTGCCCGACGGAACTCTGGAAACACCATATATTTT
cdr3_aa: CARRNSGNTIYF

j_call: TRBJ2-1
v_call: TRBV13
clone_size: .
d_call: .
cdr3_nt: TGTGCCAGCCATTCGGGGGGCACCGCCGATGAGCAGTTCTTC
cdr3_aa: CASHSGGTADEQFF

j_call: TRBJ1-1
v_call: TRBV30
clone_size: .
d_call: .
cdr3_nt: TGTGCCTGGAGCCCTCTGAGATTCGAAGCTTTCTTT
cdr3_aa: CAWSPLRFEAFF

j_call: TRBJ2-7
v_call: TRBV5-1
clone_size: .
d_call: TRBD2
cdr3_nt: TGCGCCAGCAGCCCGGGGGGGGGCTACGAGCAGTACTTC
cdr3_aa: CASSPGGGYEQYF

j_call: TRBJ2-7
v_call: TRBV30
clone_size: .
d_call: .
cdr3_nt: TGTGCCTGGAGTGTACCCAACCTCGGAGGCGGAGACTACGAGCAGTACTTC
cdr3_aa: CAWSVPNLGGGDYEQYF

j_call: TRBJ2-1
v_call: TRBV11-2
clone_size: .
d_call: TRBD1
cdr3_nt: TGTGCCAGCAGCAACAGGGACAGGGTAGAAAATGAGCAGTTCTTC
cdr3_aa: CASSNRDRVENEQFF

j_call: TRBJ2-7
v_call: TRBV6-5
clone_size: .
d_call: TRBD1
cdr3_nt: TGTGCCAGCAGTTACTCACAGGGGGCCTACGAGCAGTACTTC
cdr3_aa: CASSYSQGAYEQYF

j_call: TRBJ2-1
v_call: TRBV4-1
clone_size: .
d_call: TRBD2
cdr3_nt: TGCGCCAGCAGCCAAGCGGGACTAGCGGGGAACAATGAGCAGTTCTTC
cdr3_aa: CASSQAGLAGNNEQFF

j_call: TRBJ1-2
v_call: TRBV4-1
clone_size: .
d_call: .
cdr3_nt: TGCGCCAGCAGTCCCATCCGGGACACAAACTATGGCTACACCTTC
cdr3_aa: CASSPIRDTNYGYTF

j_call: TRBJ2-7
v_call: TRBV30
clone_size: .
d_call: TRBD1
cdr3_nt: TGTGCCTGGAGTACCGGGACAGGCTACGAGCAGTACTTC
cdr3_aa: CAWSTGTGYEQYF

j_call: TRBJ1-2
v_call: TRBV7-3
clone_size: .
d_call: TRBD1
cdr3_nt: TGTGCCAGCAGCTTAGGACAGGGGAGATCGAATGGCTACACCTTC
cdr3_aa: CASSLGQGRSNGYTF

j_call: TRBJ2-5
v_call: TRBV6-1
clone_size: once
d_call: .
cdr3_nt: TGTGCCAGCACGCGGTACCAAGAGACCCAGTACTTC
cdr3_aa: CASTRYQETQYF

j_call: TRBJ1-2
v_call: TRBV4-1
clone_size: .
d_call: .
cdr3_nt: TGCGCCAGCAGCCCGGGGGGGACCTATGGCTACACCTTC
cdr3_aa: CASSPGGTYGYTF

j_call: TRBJ1-2
v_call: TRBV4-3
clone_size: once
d_call: .
cdr3_nt: TGCGCCAGCAGCCAAGATGGGGGACTGGGCTATGGCTACACCTTC
cdr3_aa: CASSQDGGLGYGYTF

j_call: TRBJ1-2
v_call: TRBV2
clone_size: .
d_call: TRBD1
cdr3_nt: TGTGCCAGCAGTGAACCCGGGACAGAAGGCTATGGCTACACCTTC
cdr3_aa: CASSEPGTEGYGYTF

j_call: TRBJ1-2
v_call: TRBV7-9
clone_size: once
d_call: .
cdr3_nt: TGTGCCAGCAGCCCGCTCACACTTAACTATGGCTACACCTTC
cdr3_aa: CASSPLTLNYGYTF